This TCR beta chain was retrieved from a study of cytomegalovirus exposure and HLA in healthy donors. Notes on the study in general: A further, later analysis showed that HLA-associated TCR beta chains (compared with equally common others) were more clonally expanded. V- and J-gene trimming in TCR beta was tied to a missense DCLRE1C variant by an analysis performed later. Information on immune exposure was restricted to one variable (CMV serostatus).

The study ran its PCR with 60 Vbeta and 13 Jbeta primers. Method: immunoSEQ multiplex PCR; TCRdb's copy keeps in-frame clones and lacks some. The table lists roughly 110,000 clones, 65% to 80% of them singletons. V dropped 6 bases and J dropped 4 bases, with 18 bases sitting between them. The length of the CDR3 is 15 residues. The germline V gene has CDR1 MDHEN and CDR2 SYDVKM. In the case of this clone: Its antigen remains unknown.

Material: PBMCs. The J gene is TRBJ1-2, the V gene TRBV28, with D possibly TRBD1 on 6 matching bases. This clonotype was obtained from a male donor in good health and CMV-seronegative. CDR3 residues: CASRPSTGSLYGYTF. CDR3 sequence (DNA): TGTGCCAGCAGACCTAGTACAGGGTCGCTCTATGGCTACACCTTC.